This T cell receptor (beta chain) comes out of a study of patients and donors after allogeneic stem cell transplantation. CDR3 size: 14 residues. The ends were cut back, 4 bases at V and 3 bases at J, with 10 bases in the middle. This clonotype was seen a few times. TCRdb re-called the RT-PCR reads through MiXCR, storing one row per CDR3 protein. The sample shows roughly 940,000 distinct CDR3 sequences, more than 15% of them seen only once. This clonotype originated in a human donor who was either an allogeneic HSCT recipient or a stem cell or donor lymphocyte infusion donor (not recorded which). It is not recorded whose cells these are; they may come from a transplant donor. The chain uses TRBV12-3 or TRBV12-4 and TRBJ2-1; D ambiguous. The sequencing sample was made of blood, either unsorted or a sorted T cell fraction (not recorded which). CDR3 sequence: CASSSTALYNEQFF. In DNA form, the CDR3 reads TGTGCCAGCAGTTCCACGGCTCTCTACAATGAGCAGTTCTTC.